This TCR beta chain came from a study of STAT5B mutations in CD4+ large granular lymphocyte leukemia. The study's findings and limits: Without HLA matching, higher CD4+ than CD8+ T-LGLL clonality could reflect small sample size. Top patient clones used TRBV06 genes more often: 8/27 versus 2/35 in controls.

Germline-derived CDR1 and CDR2 are SGHRS and YFSETQ. V shed 2 bases, J shed 4 bases, and the junction held 3 bases outside the gene matches. The CDR3 is 14 residues long. Original processing methods: A productive frequency of 2.59 x 10-5 was the lowest detectable. Profiled with immunoSEQ multiplex PCR; TCRdb holds only in-frame clones, not every one. V, J and clone size are taken as reported in that table, and D and trimming were inferred from the DNA itself. The table lists some 45,000 clones, approximately 86% of them singletons. A word on this clone: The antigen remains undetermined.

Control samples were healthy donors' buffy coats. The specimen sequenced was CD4+ T cells from blood buffy coats. The source of this sequence is a human donor in good health. The genes are TRBV5-1 and TRBJ1-2; TRBD1 aligns across 9 bases. The CDR3 sequence: CASSFGTGPYGYTF. CDR3 in DNA: TGCGCCAGCAGCTTTGGGACAGGGCCCTATGGCTACACCTTC.